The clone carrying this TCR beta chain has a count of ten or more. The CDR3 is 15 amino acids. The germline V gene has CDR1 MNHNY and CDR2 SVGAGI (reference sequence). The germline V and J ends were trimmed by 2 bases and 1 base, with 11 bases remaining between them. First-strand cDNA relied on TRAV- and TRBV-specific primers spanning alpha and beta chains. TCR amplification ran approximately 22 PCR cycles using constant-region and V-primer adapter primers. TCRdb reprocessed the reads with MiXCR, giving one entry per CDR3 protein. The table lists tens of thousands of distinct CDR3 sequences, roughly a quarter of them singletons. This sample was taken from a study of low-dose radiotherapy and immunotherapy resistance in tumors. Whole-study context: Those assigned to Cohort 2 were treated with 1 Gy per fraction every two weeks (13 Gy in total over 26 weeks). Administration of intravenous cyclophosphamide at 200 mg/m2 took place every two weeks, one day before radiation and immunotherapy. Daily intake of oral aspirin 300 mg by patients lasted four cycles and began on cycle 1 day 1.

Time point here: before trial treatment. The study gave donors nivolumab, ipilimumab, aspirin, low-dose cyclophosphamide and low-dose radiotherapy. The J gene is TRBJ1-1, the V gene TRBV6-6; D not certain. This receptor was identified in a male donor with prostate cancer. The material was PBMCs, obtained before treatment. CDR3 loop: CASSYLDLGNTEAFF. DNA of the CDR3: TGTGCCAGCAGTTACCTCGATCTGGGGAACACTGAAGCTTTCTTT.